The TCR beta chain under discussion was sequenced for a study of neoadjuvant anti-PD-1 for oral cavity cancer (dated by TCRdb to about 2021). A note on the overall study: Patients mostly received three to four biweekly doses of nivolumab at 3 mg/kg before curative-intent surgical resection. A fourth nivolumab dose was given around day 43 to patients without progression, and definitive surgical resection was performed in those patients on days 50-56. Responders were defined as patients with complete response, partial response or stable disease by RECIST 1.1; non-responders were defined as patients with progression. The parent correlative cohort had about 11 patients and a response rate of 25% to 35%. General findings and caveats noted by the study authors: Higher pretreatment blood TCRbeta clonality and lower post-treatment tumor TCRbeta clonality were correlated with higher pretreatment blood Treg/Th17 ratios. After neoadjuvant nivolumab, non-responders showed significantly higher T cell clonality (Gini index) in PBMCs than responders did. TCR analyses included only three patients per response group, and the authors called for larger cohorts for validation.

CDR1 and CDR2 are read off the germline V gene as SGHDN and FVKESK. There are 14 amino acids in the CDR3, from cysteine to phenylalanine inclusive. The retained sequence is limited to the CDR3, 42 bases, with the frame set at the first base. V trim: 5 bases; J trim: 4 bases; unmatched bases: 5. Concerning this clone: The antigen it recognizes is unknown. Qualities for individual bases were not recorded, and no much larger clone is one base off.

Interpreted using the paper, the time point label stands for: after neoadjuvant nivolumab, at surgical resection. The patients had newly diagnosed stage II-IVA oral cavity squamous cell carcinoma and had not received any prior systemic or radiation treatment. The cohort was composed of patients with HPV-negative, locally advanced oral cavity squamous cell carcinoma. No culture maintenance or expansion was done, as the peripheral blood mononuclear cells went straight to analysis. The samples were drawn from a longitudinal correlative study tied to a single-arm phase II trial testing neoadjuvant nivolumab in oral cavity squamous cell carcinoma. Subject-matched pre- and post-treatment PBMCs and tumors from three responders and three non-responders were subjected to genomic DNA-based TCRbeta sequencing. Peripheral blood mononuclear cells were drawn once before nivolumab treatment and a second time after treatment, when surgery took place. The Maxwell RSC DNA from Cells kit was used to isolate genomic DNA from PBMCs.

For deep sequencing of PBMC libraries, mostly around 480 ng of input genomic DNA was used, and six replicates were run per sample. Following the manufacturer's instructions, the team built TCRbeta libraries using the immunoSEQ hsTCRbeta kit. The finished libraries were brought together in one pool at roughly 3 nM, which was then read using an Illumina NovaSeq 6000 S4 flow cell. The published analysis was carried out like this. Raw data preprocessing and quality control were performed with the immunoSEQ Analyzer. The analysis was limited to productive rearrangements, and each clonotype was defined by a unique CDR3 amino acid sequence. Repertoire clonality was estimated as the Gini-Simpson index, which was calculated using the R package tcR. Gini indices were compared with Student's t test, and associations with tumor size change were assessed by Pearson correlation. Imported from immuneACCESS, the table was reduced by TCRdb to in-frame sequences with V and J called. These copies leave out some clones; in studies compared against another copy, an unresolved V gene accounts for under half, and the cause of the remainder is not known. V, J and clone size are those of that table, while D and trimming were read from the DNA. The sample table holds more than 9,500 clones, of which 71% were seen once. Together, the top ten hold less than 2.5% of the sample.

The rearrangement joined TRBV14 to TRBJ2-7; a stretch of 10 junction bases matches TRBD1. The sequence came from a person between 40 and 79 years old with oral cavity squamous cell carcinoma. The sequencing here drew on PBMCs, taken after nivolumab (anti-PD-1) treatment. The DNA sequence is TGTGCCAGCAGCGCTAGACAGGGGGCATACGAGCAGTACTTC. This encodes CASSARQGAYEQYF.